A selection of T cell receptor beta chains follows, all from one sample in a study of T cell changes during pregnancy in multiple sclerosis. TCRdb's copy holds only in-frame clones and misses some; the assay was immunoSEQ multiplex PCR. This sample has tens of thousands of clones, with 88% found just once. The sample in question was peripheral blood, obtained in the first trimester of pregnancy. The receptors come from a female donor with multiple sclerosis, enrolled in a pregnancy study. CDR3s include the opening cysteine and the closing phenylalanine or tryptophan. Each record gives: J gene, V gene, clone size, CDR3 length, D gene, CDR3 protein, CDR3 DNA. D genes are given only for firm matches. Size is omitted from some rows. Given values are once, few, many or a class for expanded clones.

j_call: TRBJ2-1
v_call: TRBV7-9
clone_size: -
cdr3_length: 16
d_call: -
cdr3_aa: CASSLAGALGYNEQFF
cdr3_nt: TGTGCCAGCAGCTTAGCGGGAGCCTTGGGGTACAATGAGCAGTTCTTC

j_call: TRBJ1-2
v_call: TRBV5-1
clone_size: -
cdr3_length: 15
d_call: -
cdr3_aa: CASSLVLGAQGGYTF
cdr3_nt: TGCGCCAGCAGCTTGGTGCTGGGGGCCCAGGGTGGCTACACCTTC

j_call: TRBJ1-1
v_call: TRBV5-1
clone_size: -
cdr3_length: 16
d_call: TRBD1
cdr3_aa: CASSLTPGQQGTEAFF
cdr3_nt: TGCGCCAGCAGCTTGACGCCGGGACAGCAAGGTACTGAAGCTTTCTTT

j_call: TRBJ2-1
v_call: TRBV10-1
clone_size: -
cdr3_length: 15
d_call: -
cdr3_aa: CASSAPGTTYNEQFF
cdr3_nt: TGCGCCAGCAGTGCACCTGGGACAACTTACAATGAGCAGTTCTTC

j_call: TRBJ2-7
v_call: TRBV7-2
clone_size: -
cdr3_length: 15
d_call: TRBD1
cdr3_aa: CASSADRGRVDEQYF
cdr3_nt: TGTGCCAGCAGCGCTGACAGGGGGCGCGTAGACGAGCAGTACTTC

j_call: TRBJ1-4
v_call: TRBV10-2
clone_size: -
cdr3_length: 13
d_call: TRBD1
cdr3_aa: CASSADRNEKLFF
cdr3_nt: TGCGCCAGCAGTGCGGACAGGAATGAAAAACTGTTTTTT

j_call: TRBJ1-3
v_call: TRBV5-1
clone_size: -
cdr3_length: 14
d_call: -
cdr3_aa: CASSSASSGNTIYF
cdr3_nt: TGCGCCAGCAGCTCCGCGTCTTCTGGAAACACCATATATTTT

j_call: TRBJ2-5
v_call: TRBV9
clone_size: -
cdr3_length: 14
d_call: -
cdr3_aa: CASSQTGIQETQYF
cdr3_nt: TGTGCCAGCAGCCAAACAGGCATCCAAGAGACCCAGTACTTC

j_call: TRBJ1-2
v_call: TRBV28
clone_size: -
cdr3_length: 16
d_call: TRBD1
cdr3_aa: CASSRDRAGTNYGYTF
cdr3_nt: TGTGCCAGCAGCCGTGACAGGGCGGGAACTAATTATGGCTACACCTTC

j_call: TRBJ2-7
v_call: TRBV7-2
clone_size: -
cdr3_length: 12
d_call: TRBD1
cdr3_aa: CASSPGQYEQYF
cdr3_nt: TGTGCCAGCAGCCCGGGACAGTACGAGCAGTACTTC

j_call: TRBJ2-1
v_call: TRBV9
clone_size: -
cdr3_length: 18
d_call: TRBD2
cdr3_aa: CASSVVGGAGGRYNEQFF
cdr3_nt: TGTGCCAGCAGCGTAGTTGGTGGAGCGGGAGGGCGCTACAATGAGCAGTTCTTC

j_call: TRBJ1-4
v_call: TRBV7-2
clone_size: few
cdr3_length: 12
d_call: -
cdr3_aa: CASSLRGDRLFF
cdr3_nt: TGTGCCAGCAGCCTCCGTGGAGACCGGCTGTTTTTT

j_call: TRBJ2-1
v_call: TRBV5-6
clone_size: -
cdr3_length: 17
d_call: TRBD2
cdr3_aa: CASSFSGLGLVVNEQFF
cdr3_nt: TGTGCCAGCAGCTTTAGCGGATTGGGACTAGTGGTTAATGAGCAGTTCTTC

j_call: TRBJ2-5
v_call: TRBV28
clone_size: -
cdr3_length: 14
d_call: -
cdr3_aa: CASSPGTLQETQYF
cdr3_nt: TGTGCCAGCAGCCCTGGGACTCTCCAAGAGACCCAGTACTTC

j_call: TRBJ2-6
v_call: TRBV19
clone_size: -
cdr3_length: 19
d_call: TRBD2
cdr3_aa: CASSIQGVAGGPGANVLTF
cdr3_nt: TGTGCCAGTAGTATTCAGGGGGTAGCGGGAGGGCCTGGGGCCAACGTCCTGACTTTC

j_call: TRBJ2-7
v_call: TRBV19
clone_size: -
cdr3_length: 15
d_call: -
cdr3_aa: CASSIDSNTLYEQYF
cdr3_nt: TGTGCCAGTAGTATAGATAGCAATACTCTCTACGAGCAGTACTTC

j_call: TRBJ2-2
v_call: TRBV18
clone_size: -
cdr3_length: 19
d_call: TRBD2
cdr3_aa: CASSPQAGSPNRGAGELFF
cdr3_nt: TGTGCCAGCTCACCACAGGCCGGGAGCCCTAACCGGGGGGCCGGGGAGCTGTTTTTT

j_call: TRBJ1-1
v_call: TRBV6-1
clone_size: few
cdr3_length: 12
d_call: -
cdr3_aa: CASRLQGPEAFF
cdr3_nt: TGTGCCAGCAGATTACAGGGACCTGAAGCTTTCTTT

j_call: TRBJ2-2
v_call: TRBV7-2
clone_size: -
cdr3_length: 16
d_call: TRBD2
cdr3_aa: CASSLPLAANTGELFF
cdr3_nt: TGTGCCAGCAGCTTACCTCTAGCGGCGAACACCGGGGAGCTGTTTTTT

j_call: TRBJ2-5
v_call: TRBV5-1
clone_size: -
cdr3_length: 15
d_call: TRBD1
cdr3_aa: CASSRDQGAGETQYF
cdr3_nt: TGCGCCAGCAGCCGCGACCAGGGGGCAGGAGAGACCCAGTACTTC

j_call: TRBJ1-1
v_call: TRBV19
clone_size: -
cdr3_length: 14
d_call: -
cdr3_aa: CASSIQGLNTEAFF
cdr3_nt: TGTGCCAGTAGTATACAGGGATTGAACACTGAAGCTTTCTTT

j_call: TRBJ2-1
v_call: TRBV7-9
clone_size: once
cdr3_length: 18
d_call: TRBD2
cdr3_aa: CASSPGPLAGEIYNEQFF
cdr3_nt: TGTGCCAGCAGCCCCGGCCCCCTAGCGGGAGAAATTTACAATGAGCAGTTCTTC

j_call: TRBJ1-1
v_call: TRBV5-1
clone_size: few
cdr3_length: 15
d_call: -
cdr3_aa: CASSLAGSGNTEAFF
cdr3_nt: TGCGCCAGCAGCTTGGCAGGGTCGGGGAACACTGAAGCTTTCTTT

j_call: TRBJ1-1
v_call: TRBV7-2
clone_size: few
cdr3_length: 14
d_call: -
cdr3_aa: CASSSYRVGTEAFF
cdr3_nt: TGTGCCAGCAGCTCATACAGGGTCGGCACTGAAGCTTTCTTT

j_call: TRBJ2-5
v_call: TRBV27
clone_size: -
cdr3_length: 13
d_call: TRBD2
cdr3_aa: CASSLAGLETQYF
cdr3_nt: TGTGCCAGCAGTCTAGCGGGCCTGGAGACCCAGTACTTC

j_call: TRBJ2-7
v_call: TRBV28
clone_size: -
cdr3_length: 12
d_call: TRBD1
cdr3_aa: CASSLGTGEQYF
cdr3_nt: TGTGCCAGCAGTTTAGGGACAGGCGAGCAGTACTTC

j_call: TRBJ1-4
v_call: TRBV7-2
clone_size: -
cdr3_length: 14
d_call: -
cdr3_aa: CASSLAGGGEKLFF
cdr3_nt: TGTGCCAGCAGCTTAGCAGGGGGTGGAGAAAAACTGTTTTTT

j_call: TRBJ2-7
v_call: TRBV7-3
clone_size: -
cdr3_length: 17
d_call: -
cdr3_aa: CASSLEAPGTQAVEQYF
cdr3_nt: TGTGCCAGCAGCTTAGAGGCCCCCGGGACACAGGCAGTCGAGCAGTACTTC

j_call: TRBJ2-7
v_call: TRBV11-2
clone_size: -
cdr3_length: 13
d_call: -
cdr3_aa: CASSKTRSYEQYF
cdr3_nt: TGTGCCAGCAGCAAGACTAGAAGCTACGAGCAGTACTTC

j_call: TRBJ2-5
v_call: TRBV18
clone_size: -
cdr3_length: 15
d_call: TRBD2
cdr3_aa: CASSPEAGWGETQYF
cdr3_nt: TGTGCCAGCTCACCGGAAGCGGGATGGGGAGAGACCCAGTACTTC

j_call: TRBJ2-5
v_call: TRBV7-9
clone_size: -
cdr3_length: 16
d_call: TRBD1
cdr3_aa: CASRPTTGGGQETQYF
cdr3_nt: TGTGCCAGCAGACCTACGACAGGGGGTGGGCAAGAGACCCAGTACTTC